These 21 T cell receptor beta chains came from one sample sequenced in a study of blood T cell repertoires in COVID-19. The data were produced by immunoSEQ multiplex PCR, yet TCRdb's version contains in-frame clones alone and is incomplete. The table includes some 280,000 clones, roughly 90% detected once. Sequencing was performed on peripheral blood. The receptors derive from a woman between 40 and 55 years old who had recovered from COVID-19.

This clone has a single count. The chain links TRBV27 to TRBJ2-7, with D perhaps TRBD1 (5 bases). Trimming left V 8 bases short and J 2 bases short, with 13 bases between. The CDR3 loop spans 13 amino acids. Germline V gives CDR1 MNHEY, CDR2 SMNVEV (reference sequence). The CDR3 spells CASAADKTYEQYF. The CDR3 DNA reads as TGTGCCAGCGCGGCGGACAAGACCTACGAGCAGTACTTC.

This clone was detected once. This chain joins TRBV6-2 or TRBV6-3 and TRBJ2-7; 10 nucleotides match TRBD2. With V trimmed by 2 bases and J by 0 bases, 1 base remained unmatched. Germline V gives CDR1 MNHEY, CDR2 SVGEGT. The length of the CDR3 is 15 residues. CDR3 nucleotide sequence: TGTGCCAGCAGTTACGGGACTAGCGCCTCCTACGAGCAGTACTTC. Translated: CASSYGTSASYEQYF.

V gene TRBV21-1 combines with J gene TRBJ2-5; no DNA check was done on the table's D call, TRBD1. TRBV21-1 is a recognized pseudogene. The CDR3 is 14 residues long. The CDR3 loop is CASSSSGQVNTQYF. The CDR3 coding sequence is TGTGCCAGCAGCTCATCGGGACAGGTCAATACCCAGTACTTC.

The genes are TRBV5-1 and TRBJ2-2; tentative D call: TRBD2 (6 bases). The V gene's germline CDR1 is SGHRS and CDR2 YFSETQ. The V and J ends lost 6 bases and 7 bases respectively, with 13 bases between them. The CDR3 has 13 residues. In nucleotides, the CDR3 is TGCGCCAGCACCTGGGGGGAAAACGGGGAGCTGTTTTTT. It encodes CASTWGENGELFF.

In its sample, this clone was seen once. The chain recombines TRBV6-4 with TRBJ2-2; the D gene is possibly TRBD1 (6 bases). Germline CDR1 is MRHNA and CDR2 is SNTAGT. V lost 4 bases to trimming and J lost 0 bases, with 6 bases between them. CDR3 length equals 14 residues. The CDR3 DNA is TGTGCCAGCAGTGGGACAGCGAACACCGGGGAGCTGTTTTTT. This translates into CASSGTANTGELFF.

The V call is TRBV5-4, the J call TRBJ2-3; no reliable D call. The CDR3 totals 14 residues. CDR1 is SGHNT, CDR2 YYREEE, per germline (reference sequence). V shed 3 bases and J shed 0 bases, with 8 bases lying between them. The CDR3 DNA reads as TGTGCCAGCAGCTCCGAGCCGAGCACAGATACGCAGTATTTT. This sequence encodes CASSSEPSTDTQYF.

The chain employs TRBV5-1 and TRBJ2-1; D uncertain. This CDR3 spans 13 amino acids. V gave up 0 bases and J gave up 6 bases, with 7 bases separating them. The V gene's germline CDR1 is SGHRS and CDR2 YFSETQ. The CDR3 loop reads CASSLGERNEQFF. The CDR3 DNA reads TGCGCCAGCAGCTTGGGAGAACGCAATGAGCAGTTCTTC.

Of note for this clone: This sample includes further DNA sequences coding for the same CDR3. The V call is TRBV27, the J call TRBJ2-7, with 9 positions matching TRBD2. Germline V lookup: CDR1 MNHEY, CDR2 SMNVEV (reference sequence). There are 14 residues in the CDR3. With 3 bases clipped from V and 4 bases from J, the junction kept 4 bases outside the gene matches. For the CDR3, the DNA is TGTGCCAGCAGTTTGGCTAGCGGGACTTACGAGCAGTACTTC. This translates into CASSLASGTYEQYF.

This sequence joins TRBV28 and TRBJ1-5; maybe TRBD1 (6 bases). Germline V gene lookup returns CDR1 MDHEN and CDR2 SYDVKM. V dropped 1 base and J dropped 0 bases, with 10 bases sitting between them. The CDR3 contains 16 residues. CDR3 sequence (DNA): TGTGCCAGCAGTTTATTAGGGGGGGTTAGCAATCAGCCCCAGCATTTT. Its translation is CASSLLGGVSNQPQHF.

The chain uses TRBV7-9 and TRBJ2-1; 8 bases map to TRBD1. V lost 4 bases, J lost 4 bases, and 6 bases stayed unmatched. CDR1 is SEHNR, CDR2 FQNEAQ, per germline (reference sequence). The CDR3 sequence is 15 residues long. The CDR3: CASSYGTGNYNEQFF. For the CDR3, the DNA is TGTGCCAGCAGCTACGGGACAGGTAATTACAATGAGCAGTTCTTC.

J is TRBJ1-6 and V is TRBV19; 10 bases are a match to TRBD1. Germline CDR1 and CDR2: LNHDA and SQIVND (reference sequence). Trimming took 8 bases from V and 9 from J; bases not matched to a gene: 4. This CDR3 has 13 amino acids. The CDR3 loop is CASGDRGGSPLHF. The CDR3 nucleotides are TGTGCCAGTGGGGACAGGGGAGGTTCACCCCTCCACTTT.

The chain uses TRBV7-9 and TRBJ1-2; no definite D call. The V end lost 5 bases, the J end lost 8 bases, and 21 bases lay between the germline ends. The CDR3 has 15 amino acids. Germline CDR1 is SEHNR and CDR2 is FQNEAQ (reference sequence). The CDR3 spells CASSPTLLGGEGYTF. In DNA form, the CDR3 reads TGTGCCAGCAGCCCTACCCTCCTCGGAGGCGAAGGCTACACCTTC.

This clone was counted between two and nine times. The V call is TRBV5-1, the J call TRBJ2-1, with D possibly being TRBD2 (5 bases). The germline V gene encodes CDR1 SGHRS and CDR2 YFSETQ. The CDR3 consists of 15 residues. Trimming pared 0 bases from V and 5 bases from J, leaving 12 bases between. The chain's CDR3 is CASSLAGWGNNEQFF. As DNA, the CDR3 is TGCGCCAGCAGCTTGGCGGGGTGGGGTAACAATGAGCAGTTCTTC.

The CDR3 bases are TGTGCCAGCAGTACCGCTAGCGGGAGATACCAGTATTTT. As protein: CASSTASGRYQYF. The V call is TRBV12-3 or TRBV12-4, the J call TRBJ2-3; TRBD2 matches at 10 bases. The trim removed 5 bases at V and 12 bases at J, leaving 8 bases unmatched. The CDR3 contains 13 residues.

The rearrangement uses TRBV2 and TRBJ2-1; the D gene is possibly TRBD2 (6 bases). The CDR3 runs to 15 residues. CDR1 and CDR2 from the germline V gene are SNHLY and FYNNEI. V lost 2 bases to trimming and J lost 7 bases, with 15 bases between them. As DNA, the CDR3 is TGTGCCAGCAGTGAACGACCAACTAGCTGGAATGAGCAGTTCTTC. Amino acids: CASSERPTSWNEQFF. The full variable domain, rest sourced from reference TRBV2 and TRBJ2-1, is EPEVTQTPSHQVTQMGQEVILRCVPISNHLYFYWYRQILGQKVEFLVSFYNNEISEKSEIFDDQFSVERPDGSNFTLKIRSTKLEDSAMYFCASSERPTSWNEQFFGPGTRLTVL.

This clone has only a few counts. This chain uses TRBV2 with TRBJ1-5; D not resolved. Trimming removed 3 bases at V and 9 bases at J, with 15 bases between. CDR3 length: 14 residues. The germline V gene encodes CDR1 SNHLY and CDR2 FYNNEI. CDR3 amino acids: CASSDLSEMRPQHF. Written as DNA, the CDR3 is TGTGCCAGCAGTGATCTCTCCGAGATGAGGCCCCAGCATTTT.

CDR3 in amino acids: CASSLDRVNSPLHF. CDR3 coding DNA: TGTGCCAGCAGTCTGGACAGGGTCAATTCACCCCTCCACTTT. The J gene is TRBJ1-6, the V gene TRBV28; 8 bases align to TRBD1. The CDR3 is 14 amino acids. The germline CDR1 and CDR2 sequences are MDHEN and SYDVKM. V shed 5 bases and J 7 bases; nucleotides not matched to a gene: 4.

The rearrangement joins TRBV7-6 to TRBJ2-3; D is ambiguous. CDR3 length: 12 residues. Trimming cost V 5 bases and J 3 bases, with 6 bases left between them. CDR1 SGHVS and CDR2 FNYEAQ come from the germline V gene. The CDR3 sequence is CASSPGTDTQYF. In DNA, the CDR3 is TGTGCCAGCAGCCCCGGGACAGATACGCAGTATTTT.

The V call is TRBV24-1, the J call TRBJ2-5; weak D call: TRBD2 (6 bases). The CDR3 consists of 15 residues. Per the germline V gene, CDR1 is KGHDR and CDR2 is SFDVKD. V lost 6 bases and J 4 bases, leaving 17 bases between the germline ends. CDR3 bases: TGTGCCACCAGTCAAGCGGGTCCGACCGCAGAGACCCAGTACTTC. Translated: CATSQAGPTAETQYF.

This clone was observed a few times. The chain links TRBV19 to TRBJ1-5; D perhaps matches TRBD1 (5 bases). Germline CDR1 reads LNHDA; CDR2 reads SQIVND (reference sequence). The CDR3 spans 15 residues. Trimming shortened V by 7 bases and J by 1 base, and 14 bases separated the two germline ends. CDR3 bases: TGTGCCAGTACTGCTGGACACTTAAGCAATCAGCCCCAGCATTTT. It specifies CASTAGHLSNQPQHF.

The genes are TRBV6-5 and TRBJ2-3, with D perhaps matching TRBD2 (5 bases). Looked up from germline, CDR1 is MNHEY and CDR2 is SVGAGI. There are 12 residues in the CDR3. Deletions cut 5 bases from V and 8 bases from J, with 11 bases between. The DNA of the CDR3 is TGTGCCAGCAGTCCGCCGGCGGGTACGCAGTATTTT. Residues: CASSPPAGTQYF.